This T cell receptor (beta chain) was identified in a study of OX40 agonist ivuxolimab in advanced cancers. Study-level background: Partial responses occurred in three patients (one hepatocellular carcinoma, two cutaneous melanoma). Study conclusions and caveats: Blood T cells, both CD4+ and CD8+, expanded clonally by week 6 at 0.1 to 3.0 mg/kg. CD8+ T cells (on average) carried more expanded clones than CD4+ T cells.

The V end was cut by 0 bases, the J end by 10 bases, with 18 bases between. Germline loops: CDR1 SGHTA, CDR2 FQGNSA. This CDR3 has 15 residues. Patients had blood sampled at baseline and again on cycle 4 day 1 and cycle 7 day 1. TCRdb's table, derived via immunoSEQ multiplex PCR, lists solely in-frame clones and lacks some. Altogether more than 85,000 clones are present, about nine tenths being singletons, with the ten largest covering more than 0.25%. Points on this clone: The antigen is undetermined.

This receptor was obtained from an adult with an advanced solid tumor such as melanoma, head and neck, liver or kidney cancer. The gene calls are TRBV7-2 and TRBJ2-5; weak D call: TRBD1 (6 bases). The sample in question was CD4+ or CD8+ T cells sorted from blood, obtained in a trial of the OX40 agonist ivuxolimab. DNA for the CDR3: TGTGCCAGCAGCTTAGCGGGGGCCACCTTCGAGGGCCAGTACTTC. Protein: CASSLAGATFEGQYF. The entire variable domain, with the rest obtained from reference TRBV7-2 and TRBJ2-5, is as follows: GAGVSQSPSNKVTEKGKDVELRCDPISGHTALYWYRQSLGQGLEFLIYFQGNSAPDKSGLPSDRFSAERTGGSVSTLTIQRTQQEDSAVYLCASSLAGATFEGQYFGPGTRLLVL.